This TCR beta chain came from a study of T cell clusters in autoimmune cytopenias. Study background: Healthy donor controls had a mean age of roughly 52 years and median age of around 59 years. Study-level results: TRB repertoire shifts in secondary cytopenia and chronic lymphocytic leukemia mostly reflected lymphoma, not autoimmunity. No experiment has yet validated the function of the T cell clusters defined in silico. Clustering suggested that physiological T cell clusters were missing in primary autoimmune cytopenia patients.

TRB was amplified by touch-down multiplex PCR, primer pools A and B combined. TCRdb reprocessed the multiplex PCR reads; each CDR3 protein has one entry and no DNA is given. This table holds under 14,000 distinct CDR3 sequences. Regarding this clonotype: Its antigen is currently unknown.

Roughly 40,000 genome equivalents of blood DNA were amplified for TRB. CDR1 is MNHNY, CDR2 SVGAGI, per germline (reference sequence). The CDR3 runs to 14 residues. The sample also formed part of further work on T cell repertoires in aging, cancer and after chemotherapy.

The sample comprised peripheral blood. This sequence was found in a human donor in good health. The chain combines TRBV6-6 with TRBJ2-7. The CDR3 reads CASSYSTFSYEQYF.